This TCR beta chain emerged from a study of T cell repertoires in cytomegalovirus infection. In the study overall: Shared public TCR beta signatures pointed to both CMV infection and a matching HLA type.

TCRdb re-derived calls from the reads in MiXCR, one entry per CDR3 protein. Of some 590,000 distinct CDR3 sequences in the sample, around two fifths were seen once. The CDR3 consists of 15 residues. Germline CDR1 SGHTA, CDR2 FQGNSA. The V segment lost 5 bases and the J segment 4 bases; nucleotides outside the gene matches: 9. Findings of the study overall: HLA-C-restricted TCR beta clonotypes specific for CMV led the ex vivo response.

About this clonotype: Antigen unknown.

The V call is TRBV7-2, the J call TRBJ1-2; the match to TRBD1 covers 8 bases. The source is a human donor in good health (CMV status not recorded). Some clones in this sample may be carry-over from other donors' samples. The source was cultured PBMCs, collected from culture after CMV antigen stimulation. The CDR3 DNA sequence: TGTGCCAGCAGCCCCTGGACAGGGACTCTCTATGGCTACACCTTC. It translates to CASSPWTGTLYGYTF. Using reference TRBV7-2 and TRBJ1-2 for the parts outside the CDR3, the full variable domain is GAGVSQSPSNKVTEKGKDVELRCDPISGHTALYWYRQSLGQGLEFLIYFQGNSAPDKSGLPSDRFSAERTGGSVSTLTIQRTQQEDSAVYLCASSPWTGTLYGYTFGSGTRLTVV.